The source of this T cell receptor beta chain is a study of shared clonotypes between healthy human individuals. CDR1 is PRHDT and CDR2 is FYEKMQ in the germline V gene (reference sequence). The CDR3 loop spans 15 amino acids. V lost 0 bases and J 4 bases, leaving 13 bases between the germline ends. CD8 cells classed as naive were CD45RO-negative and positively selected for CCR7, excluding terminally differentiated effector memory CD45RA+ cells. Using immunoSEQ multiplex PCR, the repertoire was profiled, and TCRdb retains in-frame clones only, with some absent. This sample has about 2,200,000 clones, with about 92% found just once.

Sequencing was done on a sample of naive CD8+ T cells from PBMCs. The rearrangement links TRBV13 to TRBJ2-7; D possibly uses TRBD1 or TRBD2 (6 bases each). The receptor was derived from a man between 18 and 29 years old in good health. Some clones in this sample may be carry-over from other donors' samples. CDR3 protein: CASSLGGGGHYEQYF. The DNA for the CDR3 is TGTGCCAGCAGCTTAGGAGGTGGGGGGCATTACGAGCAGTACTTC.